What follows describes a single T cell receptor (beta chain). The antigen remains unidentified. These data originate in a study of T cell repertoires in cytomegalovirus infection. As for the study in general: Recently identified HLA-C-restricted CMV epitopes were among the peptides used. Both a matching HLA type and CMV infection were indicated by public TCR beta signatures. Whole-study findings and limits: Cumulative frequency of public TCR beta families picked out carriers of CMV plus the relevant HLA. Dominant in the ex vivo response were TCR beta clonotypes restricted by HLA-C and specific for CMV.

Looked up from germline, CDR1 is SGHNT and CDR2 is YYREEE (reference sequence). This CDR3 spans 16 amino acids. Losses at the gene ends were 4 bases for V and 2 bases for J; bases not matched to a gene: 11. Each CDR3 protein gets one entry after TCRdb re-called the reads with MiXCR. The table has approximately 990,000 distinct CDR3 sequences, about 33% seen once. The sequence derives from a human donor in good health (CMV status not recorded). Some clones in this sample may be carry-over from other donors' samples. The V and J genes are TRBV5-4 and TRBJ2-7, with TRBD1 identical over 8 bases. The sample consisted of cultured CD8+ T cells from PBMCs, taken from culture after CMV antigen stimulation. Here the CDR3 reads CASSPTVGQAAYEQYF. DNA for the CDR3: TGTGCCAGCAGCCCTACCGTGGGACAGGCCGCCTACGAGCAGTACTTC.